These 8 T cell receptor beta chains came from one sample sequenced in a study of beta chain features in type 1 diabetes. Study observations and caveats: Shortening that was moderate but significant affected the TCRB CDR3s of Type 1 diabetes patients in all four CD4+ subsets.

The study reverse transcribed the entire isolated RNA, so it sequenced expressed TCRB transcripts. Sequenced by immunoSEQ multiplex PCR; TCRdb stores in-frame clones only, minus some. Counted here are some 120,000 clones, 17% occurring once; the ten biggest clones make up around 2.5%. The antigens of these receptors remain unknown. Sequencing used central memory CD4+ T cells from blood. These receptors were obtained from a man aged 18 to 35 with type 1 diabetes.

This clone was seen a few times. CDR3: CASSPKGNTGELFF. DNA for the CDR3: TGTGCCAGCTCGCCTAAGGGAAACACCGGGGAGCTGTTTTTT. The J gene is TRBJ2-2, the V gene TRBV18; D unclear. The CDR3 has 14 amino acids. The V end lost 6 bases, the J end lost 2 bases, and 10 bases lay between the germline ends. The germline V gene has CDR1 KGHSH and CDR2 LQKENI.

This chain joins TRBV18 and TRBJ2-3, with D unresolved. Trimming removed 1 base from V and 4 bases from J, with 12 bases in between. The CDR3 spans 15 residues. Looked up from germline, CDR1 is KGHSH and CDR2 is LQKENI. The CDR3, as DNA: TGTGCCAGCTCACCACGCGATATGTCTGCAGATACGCAGTATTTT. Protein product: CASSPRDMSADTQYF.

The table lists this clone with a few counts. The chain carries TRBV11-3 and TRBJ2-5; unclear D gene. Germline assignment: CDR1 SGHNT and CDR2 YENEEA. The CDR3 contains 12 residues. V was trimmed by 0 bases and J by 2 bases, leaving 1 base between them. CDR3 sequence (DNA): TGTGCCAGCAGCTTAGATCAAGAGACCCAGTACTTC. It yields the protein CASSLDQETQYF.

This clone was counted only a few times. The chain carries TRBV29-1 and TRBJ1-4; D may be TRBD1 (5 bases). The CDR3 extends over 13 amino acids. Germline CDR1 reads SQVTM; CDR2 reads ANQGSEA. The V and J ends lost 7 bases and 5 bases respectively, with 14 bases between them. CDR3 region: CSGIDSPNEKLFF. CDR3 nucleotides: TGCAGCGGGATAGACAGCCCGAATGAAAAACTGTTTTTT.

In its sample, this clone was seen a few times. CDR3 in DNA: TGTGCCAGCAGCTTAACAGGGTCTTTGAACACTGAAGCTTTCTTT. This gives the protein CASSLTGSLNTEAFF. This chain joins TRBV11-2 and TRBJ1-1, with D possibly matching TRBD1 (6 bases). In germline, CDR1 is SGHAT, CDR2 FQNNGV. Deletions cut 2 bases from V and 0 bases from J, with 10 bases between. CDR3 length equals 15 residues.

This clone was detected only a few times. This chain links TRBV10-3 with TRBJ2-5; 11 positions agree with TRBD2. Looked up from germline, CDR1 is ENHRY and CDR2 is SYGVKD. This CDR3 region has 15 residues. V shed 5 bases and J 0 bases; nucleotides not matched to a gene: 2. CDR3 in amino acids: CAISTSGGDQETQYF. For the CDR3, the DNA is TGTGCCATCAGTACTAGCGGGGGTGACCAAGAGACCCAGTACTTC.

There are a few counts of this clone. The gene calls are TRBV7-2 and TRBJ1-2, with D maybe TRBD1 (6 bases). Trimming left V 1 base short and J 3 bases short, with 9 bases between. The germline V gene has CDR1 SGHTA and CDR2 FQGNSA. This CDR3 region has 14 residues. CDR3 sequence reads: CASSLDGGHYGYTF. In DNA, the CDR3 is TGTGCCAGCAGCTTAGATGGGGGCCACTATGGCTACACCTTC. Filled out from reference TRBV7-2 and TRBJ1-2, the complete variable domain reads GAGVSQSPSNKVTEKGKDVELRCDPISGHTALYWYRQSLGQGLEFLIYFQGNSAPDKSGLPSDRFSAERTGGSVSTLTIQRTQQEDSAVYLCASSLDGGHYGYTFGSGTRLTVV.

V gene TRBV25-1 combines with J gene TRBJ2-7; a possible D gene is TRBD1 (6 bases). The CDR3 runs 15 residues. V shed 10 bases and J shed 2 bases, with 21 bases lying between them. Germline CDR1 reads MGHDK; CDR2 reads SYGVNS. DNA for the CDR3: TGTGCCACCGGGCCGGGACACTCTATAGCCTACGAGCAGTACTTC. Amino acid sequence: CATGPGHSIAYEQYF.